A single sample is the source of the 21 T cell receptor beta chains below, sequenced in a study of breast tumors, draining lymph nodes, adjacent tissues. TCRdb called the multiplex PCR reads again in MiXCR, with one record for every CDR3 protein. The top ten clones hold roughly 25% of a sample with 21,000 or so distinct CDR3 sequences, roughly 40% of them seen once. The sequenced sample consisted of breast tumor tissue. All receptors come from a female donor with breast cancer. Some clones in this sample may be carry-over from other donors' samples.

This chain links TRBV20-1 with TRBJ1-6, with TRBD1 matching over 8 bases. The germline CDR1 and CDR2 sequences are DFQATT and SNEGSKA (reference sequence). This CDR3 region has 14 residues. The ends lost 2 bases at V and 7 bases at J; junction bases unmatched: 4. The CDR3 DNA reads TGCAGTGCTAGACCCCAGGGGGCGAATTCACCCCTCCACTTT. Encoded protein: CSARPQGANSPLHF.

This clonotype was counted many times. This chain joins TRBV5-1 and TRBJ2-1; no definite D call. With 6 bases removed from V and 0 bases from J, the gap between germline ends came to 13 bases. In germline, CDR1 is SGHRS, CDR2 YFSETQ. The CDR3 is made up of 15 amino acids. The CDR3 loop is CASNDAQSSYNEQFF. CDR3 DNA sequence: TGCGCCAGCAACGACGCCCAGAGCTCCTACAATGAGCAGTTCTTC.

V gene TRBV7-3 combines with J gene TRBJ1-6, with a weak D call TRBD1 (5 bases). Germline V gene data show CDR1 as SGHTA and CDR2 as FQGTGA. CDR3 length: 14 residues. V lost 2 bases, J lost 5 bases, and 7 bases lay in between. The CDR3 DNA follows: TGTGCCAGCAGCTTACAAGGGGATAATTCACCCCTCCACTTT. Amino acid sequence: CASSLQGDNSPLHF.

The V and J genes are TRBV5-4 and TRBJ1-4; TRBD1 agrees at 7 bases. Looked up from germline, CDR1 is SGHNT and CDR2 is YYREEE (reference sequence). The length of the CDR3 is 15 residues. V shed 4 bases, J shed 5 bases, and the junction held 8 bases outside the gene matches. The CDR3 nucleotides are TGTGCCAGCAGCGCGAACAGGGGCGTAAATGAAAAACTGTTTTTT. It translates to CASSANRGVNEKLFF.

This clonotype qualifies as medium-sized. The chain is built from TRBV5-1 and TRBJ2-7, with D possibly being TRBD2 (5 bases). The CDR3 consists of 14 residues. Germline loops: CDR1 SGHRS, CDR2 YFSETQ. The ends were cut back, 0 bases at V and 2 bases at J, with 9 bases in the middle. In nucleotides, the CDR3 is TGCGCCAGCAGCTTGGCCGGGATCCCCTACGAGCAGTACTTC. As protein: CASSLAGIPYEQYF. Full variable domain (rest looked up from reference TRBV5-1 and TRBJ2-7): KAGVTQTPRYLIKTRGQQVTLSCSPISGHRSVSWYQQTPGQGLQFLFEYFSETQRNKGNFPGRFSGRQFSNSRSEMNVSTLELGDSALYLCASSLAGIPYEQYFGPGTRLTVT.

The table lists this clonotype with many counts. The rearrangement joins TRBV2 to TRBJ1-5; unclear D gene. V lost 10 bases and J 3 bases, leaving 16 bases between the germline ends. Germline V gene sequence: CDR1 SNHLY, CDR2 FYNNEI. The CDR3 runs to 14 residues. CDR3 residues: CATSEGRINQPQHF. CDR3 nucleotides: TGTGCCACCTCGGAAGGCCGGATCAATCAGCCCCAGCATTTT.

This clonotype was observed a few times. The rearrangement joins TRBV16 to TRBJ1-2, with D unclear. Germline V gives CDR1 KGHSY, CDR2 FQNENV. The CDR3 length is 14 residues. Trimming pared 3 bases from V and 1 base from J, leaving 9 bases between. The CDR3 nucleotides read TGTGCCAGCAGCCATGGTCCGGATAACTATGGCTACACCTTC. Its translation is CASSHGPDNYGYTF.

The chain carries TRBV6-2 or TRBV6-3 and TRBJ2-2; maybe TRBD1 (6 bases). The CDR3 extends over 14 amino acids. The V and J ends lost 4 bases and 4 bases respectively, with 10 bases between them. The germline gives CDR1 MNHEY, CDR2 SVGEGT. CDR3 in amino acids: CASSSGTITGELFF. Written as DNA, the CDR3 is TGTGCCAGCAGTTCCGGGACAATCACCGGGGAGCTGTTTTTT.

This clonotype was recorded once. A read error may produce the germline difference seen at one junction end. The CDR3 bases are TGTGCCAGCACTTACGCCGGGACAGGGGGTTCACCCCTCCACTTT. Protein sequence: CASTYAGTGGSPLHF. The V call is TRBV6-6, the J call TRBJ1-6, with 11 positions matching TRBD1. This CDR3 comprises 15 residues. From germline, CDR1 is MNHNY and CDR2 SVGAGI (reference sequence).

The chain has TRBV20-1 and TRBJ2-2, with TRBD2 matching 8 bases. The CDR3 loop spans 15 amino acids. The ends lost 3 bases at V and 6 bases at J; junction bases unmatched: 9. Germline V CDR1 and CDR2: DFQATT, SNEGSKA (reference sequence). CDR3 nucleotide sequence: TGCAGTGCTAGGTCGAGCGGGAGTACCCCCGGGGAGCTGTTTTTT. It is translated as CSARSSGSTPGELFF.

J is TRBJ1-5 and V is TRBV7-9; D possibly corresponds to TRBD1 (5 bases). Germline CDR1 and CDR2: SEHNR and FQNEAQ (reference sequence). The germline V and J ends were trimmed by 3 bases and 5 bases, with 8 bases remaining between them. The CDR3 is 13 amino acids. The CDR3 sequence is CASSFDSYQPQHF. CDR3 nucleotides: TGTGCCAGCAGCTTTGACAGCTATCAGCCCCAGCATTTT.

The rearrangement joins TRBV6-1 to TRBJ1-5; possibly TRBD1 for D (5 bases). Trimming cost V 5 bases and J 3 bases, with 11 bases left between them. The CDR3 totals 14 residues. CDR1 is MNHNS and CDR2 is SASEGT in the germline V gene. The CDR3 DNA reads as TGTGCCAGCAGTTATACAGGTTCCAATCAGCCCCAGCATTTT. This encodes CASSYTGSNQPQHF.

This clonotype is medium-sized in the sample. The chain couples TRBV7-2 to TRBJ1-5; 8 nucleotides agree with TRBD1. With V trimmed by 5 bases and J by 5 bases, 5 bases remained unmatched. Germline CDR1 is SGHTA and CDR2 is FQGNSA. The CDR3 is made up of 14 amino acids. CDR3 in amino acids: CASSPGTGYQPQHF. CDR3 nucleotides: TGTGCCAGCAGCCCCGGGACAGGTTATCAGCCCCAGCATTTT.

The genes are TRBV28 and TRBJ2-3; D remains ambiguous. Germline CDR1 reads MDHEN; CDR2 reads SYDVKM. The CDR3 loop spans 16 amino acids. V lost 3 bases and J lost 3, with 16 bases in between. This chain's CDR3 is CASSLMRNLETDTQYF. CDR3 nucleotide sequence: TGTGCCAGCAGTTTGATGAGGAATCTAGAAACAGATACGCAGTATTTT.

CDR3 sequence: CATSRTGGPGELFF. As DNA, the CDR3 is TGTGCCACCAGTAGGACGGGGGGCCCCGGGGAGCTGTTTTTT. The chain uses TRBV24-1 and TRBJ2-2, with D possibly TRBD2 on 7 matching bases. With 6 bases removed from V and 6 bases from J, the gap between germline ends came to 13 bases. The CDR3 is made up of 14 amino acids. Germline V gene sequence: CDR1 KGHDR, CDR2 SFDVKD.

This clonotype was counted ten times or more. The chain is built from TRBV9 and TRBJ2-3; maybe TRBD2 (7 bases). The CDR3 consists of 14 residues. The V end lost 6 bases, the J end lost 5 bases, and 16 bases lay between the germline ends. Germline V gene lookup returns CDR1 SGDLS and CDR2 YYNGEE. DNA of the CDR3: TGTGCCAGCACCCGGAGGGGGGGGAGAGATACGCAGTATTTT. As protein: CASTRRGGRDTQYF.

The V call is TRBV29-1, the J call TRBJ2-5; 9 nucleotides match TRBD2. Germline CDR1 reads SQVTM; CDR2 reads ANQGSEA. With 4 bases clipped from V and 5 bases from J, the junction kept 8 bases outside the gene matches. There are 14 residues in the CDR3. CDR3 amino acids: CSVAPAGGSETQYF. CDR3 coding DNA: TGCAGCGTTGCTCCGGCGGGGGGGTCGGAGACCCAGTACTTC.

The chain joins TRBV20-1 to TRBJ1-1; D ambiguous. This CDR3 has 13 residues. CDR1 is DFQATT and CDR2 is SNEGSKA in the germline V gene (reference sequence). This CDR3 reads CRLAGLPGTEAFF. The CDR3 nucleotides read TGCAGGTTGGCGGGCCTACCTGGCACTGAAGCTTTCTTT.

In its sample, this clonotype was seen many times. In DNA form, the CDR3 reads TGCGCCAGCAGCCCCGGGACTAGCCGAGACACCCAGTACTTC. Translated, it gives CASSPGTSRDTQYF. The rearrangement uses TRBV5-1 and TRBJ2-5, with 9 bases matching TRBD2. V trimming: 4 bases; J trimming: 8 bases; junction bases outside the gene matches: 9. CDR1 is SGHRS and CDR2 is YFSETQ in the germline V gene. The CDR3 contains 14 residues.

This clonotype was found many times. The rearrangement links TRBV7-3 to TRBJ2-7; 12 nucleotides align to TRBD1. The CDR3 is 15 amino acids. Germline values: CDR1 SGHTA, CDR2 FQGTGA. Unmatched junction bases numbered 4, after V lost 2 bases and J lost 5 bases. DNA of the CDR3: TGTGCCAGCAGCTTACGAGGGACAGGGGGCGACGAGCAGTACTTC. Translation gives CASSLRGTGGDEQYF.

This clonotype was counted many times. This chain uses TRBV30 with TRBJ2-7, with TRBD2 matching over 8 bases. After removal of 2 bases from V and 0 bases from J, the junction contained 9 bases not matched to a gene. Germline values: CDR1 GTSNPN, CDR2 SVGIG (reference sequence). This CDR3 is 16 amino acids long. The CDR3 sequence is CAWSPRLARSSYEQYF. The CDR3, as DNA: TGTGCCTGGAGTCCTCGACTAGCGAGGAGCTCCTACGAGCAGTACTTC. Full variable domain (missing parts from reference TRBV30 and TRBJ2-7): SQTIHQWPATLVQPVGSPLSLECTVEGTSNPNLYWYRQAAGRGLQLLFYSVGIGQISSEVPQNLSASRPQDRQFILSSKKLLLSDSGFYLCAWSPRLARSSYEQYFGPGTRLTVT.